This TCR beta chain was captured in a study of shared clonotypes between healthy human individuals. Study-wide results and caveats: The sharing of 4.5% to 5% of naive CD4 clonotypes was seen across several donors. The study found lower generation probabilities in non-shared clonotypes than in those shared by all four donors. Represented diversity (both genetic and exposure-history) was limited by the small number of donors. Memory subsets generally showed lower estimated richness than naive subsets.

Sequencing used immunoSEQ multiplex PCR; TCRdb keeps in-frame clones, though not all of them. The sample records about 680,000 clones, roughly 73% being singletons. Comments on this clone: Its antigen is unidentified.

Germline CDR1 is SGHTA and CDR2 is FQGNSA. The CDR3 has 13 residues. With 5 bases removed from V and 6 bases from J, the gap between germline ends came to 10 bases. Sequencing was done on a sample of memory CD4+ T cells sorted from blood. The subset is: CD45RA-negative fraction. The receptor's source is a woman in her 30s in good health. The chain joins TRBV7-2 to TRBJ2-2, with D hard to call. CDR3 nucleotide sequence: TGTGCCAGCAGCCCATACATATCCGGGGAGCTGTTTTTT. The encoded protein is CASSPYISGELFF.